The source of this T cell receptor (beta chain) is a study of blood T cell repertoires in COVID-19. Study as a whole: From the United States, Italy and Spain came samples of acute and convalescent COVID-19. PBMCs, B-cell-depleted T cells, or T cells provided the cDNA or gDNA that made up the material.

CDR3 length equals 11 residues. Looked up from germline, CDR1 is DFQATT and CDR2 is SNEGSKA (reference sequence). Trimming stripped 3 bases from V and 8 bases from J, with 10 bases between. Original methodology: By means of reference gene primer amplification, nucleated cell counts were estimated. Repertoires were generated with immunoSEQ multiplex PCR, while TCRdb's copy carries only in-frame clones and drops some. V, J and clone size derive from that table, while D and trimming were established from the DNA sequence. The repertoire holds around 100,000 clones, about 80% seen once, with roughly 22% in the top ten.

Sequenced material: peripheral blood. This chain uses TRBV20-1 with TRBJ1-2; D not resolved. The TCR was taken from a human donor in a cohort sampled during active COVID-19. CDR3 bases: TGCAGTGCTAGTCTTGGGAGCGGCTACACCTTC. Encoded protein: CSASLGSGYTF.